This TCR beta chain was retrieved from a study of T cell repertoires in cytomegalovirus infection (dated by TCRdb to between 2018 and 2020). Broadly, across the study: Peptide stimulations targeted recently identified HLA-C-restricted CMV epitopes, whose presentation resists viral immunomodulation, together with well-studied HLA-B-restricted epitopes. Because public TCR beta signatures pointed to carriage of CMV infection together with the matching HLA type, the HLA type of each donor mattered for the analysis.

Overall study results and their limits: The ex vivo response was dominated by HLA-C-restricted CMV-specific TCR beta clonotypes, and the single most frequent clonotype in two of eight donors was supplied by these HLA-C-restricted clonotypes. In both this cohort and an independent roughly 330-donor cohort, the cumulative frequency of public TCR beta family members distinguished carriers of CMV infection plus the relevant HLA type.

The treatment or condition label here, explained by the study, means: in vitro stimulation with specific CMV peptide epitopes to enrich CMV-specific T cells. The reads were generated on an Illumina HiSeq 1500. The public reads were reanalyzed by TCRdb: fastp trimming at Q25, MiXCR alignment, in-frame beta chains only. Identical CDR3 proteins give one entry, which carries the most common genes and DNA. In all, the sample holds fewer than 650,000 distinct CDR3 sequences, and around 40% of those were seen once. The ten largest clones add up to around 46% of the sample. Comment on this clonotype: Its antigen is not yet known. The record has no base qualities; no much larger clone is one base away.

From the germline V gene, CDR1 is SGHRS and CDR2 is YFSETQ. V is clipped by 4 bases and J by 7 bases, and the sequence between their germline boundaries is 21 bases long. The CDR3 runs 16 amino acids, cysteine and phenylalanine included. Only the CDR3 portion is preserved as DNA: 48 bases, with reading frame beginning at the first base. The sequence came from a human donor in good health (CMV status not recorded). Some clones in this sample may be carry-over from other donors' samples. The sequences come from cultured PBMCs, collected from culture after CMV antigen stimulation. The V gene is TRBV5-1 and the J gene is TRBJ2-1, with TRBD2 as a weak D call on 7 bases. The CDR3 in this case is CASSPRGAGDLNEQFF. The sequenced DNA: TGCGCCAGCAGCCCCCGGGGGGCGGGGGACCTAAATGAGCAGTTCTTC.